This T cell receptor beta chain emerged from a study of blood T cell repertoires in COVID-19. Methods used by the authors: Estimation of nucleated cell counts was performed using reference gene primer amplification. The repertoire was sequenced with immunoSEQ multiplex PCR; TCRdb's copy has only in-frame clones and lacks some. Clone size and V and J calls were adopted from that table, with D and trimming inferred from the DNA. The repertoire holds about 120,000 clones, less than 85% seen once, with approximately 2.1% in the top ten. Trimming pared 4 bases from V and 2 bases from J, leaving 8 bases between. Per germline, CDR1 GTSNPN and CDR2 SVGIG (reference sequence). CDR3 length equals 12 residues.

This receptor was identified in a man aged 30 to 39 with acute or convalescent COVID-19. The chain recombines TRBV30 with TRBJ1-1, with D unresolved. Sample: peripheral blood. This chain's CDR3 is CAWKPGNTEAFF. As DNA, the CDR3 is TGTGCCTGGAAACCGGGTAACACTGAAGCTTTCTTT. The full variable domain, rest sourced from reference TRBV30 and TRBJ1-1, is SQTIHQWPATLVQPVGSPLSLECTVEGTSNPNLYWYRQAAGRGLQLLFYSVGIGQISSEVPQNLSASRPQDRQFILSSKKLLLSDSGFYLCAWKPGNTEAFFGQGTRLTVV.